This TCR beta chain appears in the sequencing data of a study of T-cell memory formation after mild COVID-19. From germline, CDR1 is SGHRS and CDR2 YFSETQ. V lost 2 bases and J 0 bases, leaving 15 bases between the germline ends. This CDR3 is built from 17 residues. This clonotype was detected a few times. Each CDR3 protein is one row after TCRdb ran MiXCR on the 5' RACE reads. In the table there are approximately 190,000 distinct CDR3 sequences, around 17% of which are singletons. V gene TRBV5-1 combines with J gene TRBJ1-5; TRBD1 is a possible D gene (5 bases). Sample: PBMCs or a T cell subset sorted from them (not recorded which). The clonotype comes from an adult woman who had mild COVID-19 (a few samples of this study predate the infection). Cell type and time point are not known. This CDR3 is CASSFGRTTHSNQPQHF. The CDR3 DNA is TGCGCCAGCAGCTTTGGACGGACAACACATAGCAATCAGCCCCAGCATTTT.